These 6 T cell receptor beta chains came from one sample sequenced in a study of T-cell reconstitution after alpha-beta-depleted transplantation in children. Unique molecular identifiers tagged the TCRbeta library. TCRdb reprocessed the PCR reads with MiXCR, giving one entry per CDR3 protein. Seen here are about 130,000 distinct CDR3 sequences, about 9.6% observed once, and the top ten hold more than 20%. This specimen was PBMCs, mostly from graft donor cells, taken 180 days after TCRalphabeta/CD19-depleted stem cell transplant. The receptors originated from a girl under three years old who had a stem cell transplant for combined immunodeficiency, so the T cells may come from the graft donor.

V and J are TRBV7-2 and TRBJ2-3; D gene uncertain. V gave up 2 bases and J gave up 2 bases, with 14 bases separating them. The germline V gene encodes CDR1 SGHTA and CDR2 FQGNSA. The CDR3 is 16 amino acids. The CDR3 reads CASSLTETPYTDTQYF. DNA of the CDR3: TGTGCCAGCAGCTTAACCGAGACACCGTACACAGATACGCAGTATTTT.

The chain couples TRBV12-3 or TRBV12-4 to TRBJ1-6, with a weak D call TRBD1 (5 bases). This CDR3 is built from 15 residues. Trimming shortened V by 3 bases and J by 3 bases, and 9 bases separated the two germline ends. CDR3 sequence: CASSLRQNYNSPLHF. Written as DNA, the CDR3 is TGTGCCAGCAGTTTGCGACAGAACTATAATTCACCCCTCCACTTT.

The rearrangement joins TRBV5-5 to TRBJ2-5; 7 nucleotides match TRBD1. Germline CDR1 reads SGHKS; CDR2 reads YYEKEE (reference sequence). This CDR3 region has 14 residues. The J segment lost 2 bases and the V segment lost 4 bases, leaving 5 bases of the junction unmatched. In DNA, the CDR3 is TGTGCCAGCAGCATGGGACAGCCTCAAGAGACCCAGTACTTC. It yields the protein CASSMGQPQETQYF.

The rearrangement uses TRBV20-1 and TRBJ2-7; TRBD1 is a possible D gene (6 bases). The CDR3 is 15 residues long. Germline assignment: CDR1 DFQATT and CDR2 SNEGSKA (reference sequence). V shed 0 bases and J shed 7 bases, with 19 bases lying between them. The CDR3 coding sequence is TGCAGTGCTAGAGAAACAGGGTTCTCAAGGGGGGAGCAGTACTTC. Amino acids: CSARETGFSRGEQYF.

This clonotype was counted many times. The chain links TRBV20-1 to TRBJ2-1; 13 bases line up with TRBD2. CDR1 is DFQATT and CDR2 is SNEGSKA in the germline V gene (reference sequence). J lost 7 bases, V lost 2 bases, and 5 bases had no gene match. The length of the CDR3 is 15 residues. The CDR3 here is CSARTGLAGWNEQFF. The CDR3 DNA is TGCAGTGCTAGAACGGGACTAGCGGGGTGGAATGAGCAGTTCTTC.

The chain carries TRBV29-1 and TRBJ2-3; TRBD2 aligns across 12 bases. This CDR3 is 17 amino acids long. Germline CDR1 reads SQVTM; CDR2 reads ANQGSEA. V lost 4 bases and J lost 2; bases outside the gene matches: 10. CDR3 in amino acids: CSVGLAGGPGYTDTQYF. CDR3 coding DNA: TGCAGCGTTGGGCTAGCGGGGGGGCCCGGGTACACAGATACGCAGTATTTT.